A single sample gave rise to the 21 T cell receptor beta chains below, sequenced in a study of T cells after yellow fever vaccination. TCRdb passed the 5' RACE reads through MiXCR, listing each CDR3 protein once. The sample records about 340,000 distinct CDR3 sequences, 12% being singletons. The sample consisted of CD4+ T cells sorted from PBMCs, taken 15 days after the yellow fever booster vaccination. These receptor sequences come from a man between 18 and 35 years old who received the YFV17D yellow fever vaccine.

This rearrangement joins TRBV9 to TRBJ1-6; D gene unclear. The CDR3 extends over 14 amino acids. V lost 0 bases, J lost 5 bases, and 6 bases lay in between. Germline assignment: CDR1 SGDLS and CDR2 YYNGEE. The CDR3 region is CASSVEANNSPLHF. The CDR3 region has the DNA TGTGCCAGCAGCGTAGAAGCCAATAATTCACCCCTCCACTTT.

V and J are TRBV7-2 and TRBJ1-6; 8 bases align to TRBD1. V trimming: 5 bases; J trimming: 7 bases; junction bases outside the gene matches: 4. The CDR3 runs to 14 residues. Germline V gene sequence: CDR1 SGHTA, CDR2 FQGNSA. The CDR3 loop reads CASSVRTGNSPLHF. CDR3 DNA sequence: TGTGCCAGCAGCGTGCGGACAGGGAATTCACCCCTCCACTTT.

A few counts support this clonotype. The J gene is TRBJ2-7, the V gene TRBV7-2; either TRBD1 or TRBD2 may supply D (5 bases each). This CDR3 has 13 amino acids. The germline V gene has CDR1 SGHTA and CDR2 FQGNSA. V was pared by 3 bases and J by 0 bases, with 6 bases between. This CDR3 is CASSLGVSYEQYV. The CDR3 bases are TGTGCCAGCAGCTTGGGGGTCTCCTACGAGCAGTACGTC.

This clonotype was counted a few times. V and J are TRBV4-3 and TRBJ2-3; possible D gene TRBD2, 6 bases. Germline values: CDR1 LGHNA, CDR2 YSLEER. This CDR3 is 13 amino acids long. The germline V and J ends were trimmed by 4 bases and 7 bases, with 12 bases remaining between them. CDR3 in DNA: TGCGCCAGCAGCCCCGAGGAGGGGAATACGCAGTATTTT. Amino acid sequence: CASSPEEGNTQYF.

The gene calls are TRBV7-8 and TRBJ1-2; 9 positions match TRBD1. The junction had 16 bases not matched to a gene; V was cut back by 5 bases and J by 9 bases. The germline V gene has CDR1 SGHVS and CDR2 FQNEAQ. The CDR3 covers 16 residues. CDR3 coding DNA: TGTGCCAGCAGCCACGCCCTACGAGGGACAGGGATGAGCTACACCTTC. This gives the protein CASSHALRGTGMSYTF.

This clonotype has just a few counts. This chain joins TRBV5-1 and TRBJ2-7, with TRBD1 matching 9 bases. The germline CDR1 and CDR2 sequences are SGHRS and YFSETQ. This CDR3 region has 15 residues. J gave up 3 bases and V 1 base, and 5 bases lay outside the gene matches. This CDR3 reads CASSLSPGQGYEQYF. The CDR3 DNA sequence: TGCGCCAGCAGCTTGTCTCCGGGACAGGGCTACGAGCAGTACTTC.

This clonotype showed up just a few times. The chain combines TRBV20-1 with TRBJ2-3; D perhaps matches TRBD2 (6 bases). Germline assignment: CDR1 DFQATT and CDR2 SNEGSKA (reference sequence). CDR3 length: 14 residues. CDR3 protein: CSAKVGGARDTQYF. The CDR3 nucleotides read TGCAGCGCAAAAGTGGGCGGGGCAAGAGATACGCAGTATTTT.

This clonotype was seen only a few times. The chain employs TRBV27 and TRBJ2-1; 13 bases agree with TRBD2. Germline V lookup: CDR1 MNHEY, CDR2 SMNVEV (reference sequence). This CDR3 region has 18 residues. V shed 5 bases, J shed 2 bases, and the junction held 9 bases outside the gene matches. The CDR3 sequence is CASSPTGLAGDTYNEQFF. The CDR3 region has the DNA TGTGCCAGCAGTCCCACCGGACTAGCGGGAGACACCTACAATGAGCAGTTCTTC.

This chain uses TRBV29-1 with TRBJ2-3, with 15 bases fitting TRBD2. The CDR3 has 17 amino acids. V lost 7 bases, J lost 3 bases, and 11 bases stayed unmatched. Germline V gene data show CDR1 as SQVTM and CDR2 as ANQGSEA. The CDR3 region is CSAGLAGGPYETDTQYF. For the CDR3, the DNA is TGCAGCGCGGGACTAGCGGGGGGCCCTTATGAGACAGATACGCAGTATTTT.

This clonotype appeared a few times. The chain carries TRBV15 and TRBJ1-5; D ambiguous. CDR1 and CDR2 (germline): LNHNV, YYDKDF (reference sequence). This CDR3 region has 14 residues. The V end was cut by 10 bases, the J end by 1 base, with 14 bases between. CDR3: CAIPPGVSNQPQHF. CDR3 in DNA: TGTGCCATCCCTCCGGGAGTCAGCAATCAGCCCCAGCATTTT.

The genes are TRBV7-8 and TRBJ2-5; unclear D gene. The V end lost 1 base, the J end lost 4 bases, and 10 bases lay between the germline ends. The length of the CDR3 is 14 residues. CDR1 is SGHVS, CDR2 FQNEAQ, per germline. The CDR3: CASSLDPGAETQYF. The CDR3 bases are TGTGCCAGCAGCTTAGATCCAGGCGCAGAGACCCAGTACTTC.

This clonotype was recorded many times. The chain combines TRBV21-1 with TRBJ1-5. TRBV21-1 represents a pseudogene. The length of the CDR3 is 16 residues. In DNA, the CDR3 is TGTGCCAGCAGCAAATTAGAACAGTATAGCAATCAGCCCCAGCATTTT. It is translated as CASSKLEQYSNQPQHF.

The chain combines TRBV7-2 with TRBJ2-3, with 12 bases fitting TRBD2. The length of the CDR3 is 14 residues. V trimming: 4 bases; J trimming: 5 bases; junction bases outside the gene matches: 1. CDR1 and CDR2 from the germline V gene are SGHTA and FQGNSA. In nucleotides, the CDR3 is TGTGCCAGCAGCTCGACTAGCGGGGGAGATACGCAGTATTTT. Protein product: CASSSTSGGDTQYF.

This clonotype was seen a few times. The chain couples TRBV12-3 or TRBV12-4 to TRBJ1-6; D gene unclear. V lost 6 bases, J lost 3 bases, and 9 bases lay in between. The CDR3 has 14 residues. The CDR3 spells CASSPVLYNSPLHF. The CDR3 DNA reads TGTGCCAGCAGCCCTGTGCTCTATAATTCACCCCTCCACTTT.

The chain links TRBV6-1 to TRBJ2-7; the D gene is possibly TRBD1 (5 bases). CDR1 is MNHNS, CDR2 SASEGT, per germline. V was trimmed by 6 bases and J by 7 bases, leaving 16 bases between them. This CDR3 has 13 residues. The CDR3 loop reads CASRSVTQGEQYV. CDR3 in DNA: TGTGCCAGCAGGTCAGTAACGCAGGGAGAGCAGTACGTC.

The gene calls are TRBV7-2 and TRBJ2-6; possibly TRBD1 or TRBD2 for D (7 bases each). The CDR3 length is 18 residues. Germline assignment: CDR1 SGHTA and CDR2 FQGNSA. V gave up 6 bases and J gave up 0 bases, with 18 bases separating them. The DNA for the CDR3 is TGTGCCAGCAGGGGGGAGGGACAGCTTATCTCTGGGGCCAACGTCCTGACTTTC. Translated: CASRGEGQLISGANVLTF.

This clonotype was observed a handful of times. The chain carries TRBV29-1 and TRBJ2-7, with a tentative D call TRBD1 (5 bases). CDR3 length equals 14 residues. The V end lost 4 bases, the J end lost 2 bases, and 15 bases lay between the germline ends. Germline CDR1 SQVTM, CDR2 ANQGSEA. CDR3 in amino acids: CSVGFRQKAYEQYF. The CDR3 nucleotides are TGCAGCGTTGGATTCCGACAGAAGGCCTACGAGCAGTACTTC.

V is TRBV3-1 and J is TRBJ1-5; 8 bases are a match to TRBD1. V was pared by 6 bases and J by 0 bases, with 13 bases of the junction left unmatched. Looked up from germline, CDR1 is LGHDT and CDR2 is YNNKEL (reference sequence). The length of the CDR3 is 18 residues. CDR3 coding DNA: TGTGCCAGCAGTTTCGGACAGGGAAAAGGGGATAGCAATCAGCCCCAGCATTTT. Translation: CASSFGQGKGDSNQPQHF.

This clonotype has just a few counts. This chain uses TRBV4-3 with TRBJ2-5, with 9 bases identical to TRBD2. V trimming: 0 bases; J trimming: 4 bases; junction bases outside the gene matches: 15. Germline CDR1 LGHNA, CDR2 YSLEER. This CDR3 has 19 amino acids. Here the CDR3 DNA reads TGCGCCAGCAGCCAAGACTCACCGCTGGCGGGGGGGCCCCGAGAGACCCAGTACTTC. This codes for CASSQDSPLAGGPRETQYF.

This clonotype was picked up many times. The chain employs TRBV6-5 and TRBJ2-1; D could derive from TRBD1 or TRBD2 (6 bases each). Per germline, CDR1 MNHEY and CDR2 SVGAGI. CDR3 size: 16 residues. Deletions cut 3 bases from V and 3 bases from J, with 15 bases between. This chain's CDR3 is CASSYQVGGNYNEQFF. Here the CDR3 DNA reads TGTGCCAGCAGTTATCAAGTCGGGGGCAACTACAATGAGCAGTTCTTC.

The chain's CDR3 is CASSYSKGDRGYEQYF. The CDR3 coding sequence is TGTGCCAGCAGTTACTCGAAGGGGGACAGGGGCTACGAGCAGTACTTC. The V and J genes are TRBV6-5 and TRBJ2-7; 10 bases agree with TRBD1. The V segment lost 0 bases and the J segment 3 bases; nucleotides outside the gene matches: 5. CDR3 length: 16 residues. From germline, CDR1 is MNHEY and CDR2 SVGAGI.